Given below is one T cell receptor beta chain in context. What it binds is not known. Germline loops: CDR1 SGHNT, CDR2 YENEEA. V gave up 4 bases and J gave up 1 base, with 5 bases separating them. The CDR3 is 13 residues long. The record originates from a study of OX40 agonist ivuxolimab in advanced cancers. The method was immunoSEQ multiplex PCR; TCRdb's version includes in-frame clones alone and lacks a portion of them. Found here are about 86,000 clones, roughly nine tenths of them singletons; the top ten hold roughly 0.19%. Study results and limitations: At doses 0.1 to 3.0 mg/kg, CD4+ and CD8+ clones expanded.

The rearrangement joins TRBV11-3 to TRBJ2-1; D might be TRBD1 or TRBD2, each matching 5 bases. The sequencing here drew on CD4+ or CD8+ T cells sorted from blood, taken in a trial of the OX40 agonist ivuxolimab. The receptor was isolated from an adult with an advanced solid tumor such as melanoma, head and neck, liver or kidney cancer. The CDR3 loop is CASSWGSYNEQFF. CDR3 coding DNA: TGTGCCAGCAGCTGGGGGTCCTACAATGAGCAGTTCTTC.